The 4 T cell receptor beta chains presented below share a single source sample, sequenced in a study of T cell changes during pregnancy in multiple sclerosis. Data came from immunoSEQ multiplex PCR; TCRdb stores just in-frame clones and leaves some out. The sample records roughly 100,000 clones, less than 95% being singletons. The input for sequencing was peripheral blood, taken before pregnancy. Receptors were obtained from a female donor with multiple sclerosis, enrolled in a pregnancy study.

The chain links TRBV4-1 to TRBJ2-5; 12 bases match TRBD2. Germline V gives CDR1 MGHRA, CDR2 YSYEKL. The CDR3 has 18 residues. J was trimmed by 2 bases and V by 1 base; bases with no gene match: 8. CDR3 protein: CASSQVSSGGAGQETQYF. For the CDR3, the DNA is TGCGCCAGCAGCCAAGTCTCTAGCGGGGGGGCGGGACAAGAGACCCAGTACTTC.

The chain combines TRBV5-1 with TRBJ1-2; maybe TRBD1 (6 bases). In germline, CDR1 is SGHRS, CDR2 YFSETQ. With 5 bases removed from V and 3 bases from J, the gap between germline ends came to 20 bases. CDR3 size: 16 residues. The CDR3 DNA reads TGCGCCAGCAGGGCGGCAGGGGCGCCCGAGGACTATGGCTACACCTTC. It yields the protein CASRAAGAPEDYGYTF.

The chain has TRBV29-1 and TRBJ2-7; TRBD2 matches 7 bases. Germline V gene sequence: CDR1 SQVTM, CDR2 ANQGSEA. After removal of 7 bases from V and 0 bases from J, the junction contained 9 bases not matched to a gene. The CDR3 totals 14 residues. CDR3 sequence reads: CSAKGTIFSYEQYF. As DNA, the CDR3 is TGCAGCGCCAAGGGGACTATCTTCTCCTACGAGCAGTACTTC.

The rearrangement uses TRBV7-2 and TRBJ2-7, with 10 bases aligning to TRBD1. This CDR3 is 15 amino acids long. Losses at the gene ends were 4 bases for V and 4 bases for J; bases not matched to a gene: 7. CDR1 is SGHTA and CDR2 is FQGNSA in the germline V gene. The CDR3 spells CASSSGGTGVYEQYF. DNA of the CDR3: TGTGCCAGCAGCTCAGGAGGGACAGGGGTATACGAGCAGTACTTC.